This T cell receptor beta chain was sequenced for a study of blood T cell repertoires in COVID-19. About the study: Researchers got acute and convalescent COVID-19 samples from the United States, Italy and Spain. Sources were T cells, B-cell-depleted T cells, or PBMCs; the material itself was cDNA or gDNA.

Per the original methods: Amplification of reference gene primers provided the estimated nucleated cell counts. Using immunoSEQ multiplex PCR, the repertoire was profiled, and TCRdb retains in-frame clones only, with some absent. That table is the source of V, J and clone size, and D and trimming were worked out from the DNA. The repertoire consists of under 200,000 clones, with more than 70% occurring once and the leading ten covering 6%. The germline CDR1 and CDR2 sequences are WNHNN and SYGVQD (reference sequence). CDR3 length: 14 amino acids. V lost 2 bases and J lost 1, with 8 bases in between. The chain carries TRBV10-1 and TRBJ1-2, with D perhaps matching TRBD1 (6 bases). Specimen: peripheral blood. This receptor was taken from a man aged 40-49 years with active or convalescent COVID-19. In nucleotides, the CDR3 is TGCGCCAGCAGTGAGGAACAGGGTAACTATGGCTACACCTTC. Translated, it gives CASSEEQGNYGYTF.